This T cell receptor beta chain was recovered during a study of blood T cells in healthy people across ages. A J-beta primer mix and a sample-barcoded 5' primer were used in a second PCR of roughly 6 to 12 cycles. Every single cDNA molecule received a tag from a template-switch adaptor with 12 random nucleotides. Via MiXCR, TCRdb re-called the 5' RACE reads, giving one row per CDR3 protein. The data show roughly 1,700,000 distinct CDR3 sequences, roughly 27% seen once. Trimming shortened V by 0 bases and J by 0 bases, and 21 bases separated the two germline ends. The CDR3 loop spans 20 amino acids. Germline V CDR1 and CDR2: LNHNV, YYDKDF (reference sequence). Isolated per sample were at least 6 million PBMCs. This clonotype was seen only a few times.

Sequencing was done on a sample of blood. This sequence was found in a woman between 25 and 40 years old in good health. The chain employs TRBV15 and TRBJ2-1; D is perhaps TRBD1 or TRBD2 (6 bases each). CDR3 in amino acids: CATSRDPQYPGANSYNEQFF. DNA for the CDR3: TGTGCCACCAGCAGAGATCCTCAATATCCGGGGGCTAACTCCTACAATGAGCAGTTCTTC.